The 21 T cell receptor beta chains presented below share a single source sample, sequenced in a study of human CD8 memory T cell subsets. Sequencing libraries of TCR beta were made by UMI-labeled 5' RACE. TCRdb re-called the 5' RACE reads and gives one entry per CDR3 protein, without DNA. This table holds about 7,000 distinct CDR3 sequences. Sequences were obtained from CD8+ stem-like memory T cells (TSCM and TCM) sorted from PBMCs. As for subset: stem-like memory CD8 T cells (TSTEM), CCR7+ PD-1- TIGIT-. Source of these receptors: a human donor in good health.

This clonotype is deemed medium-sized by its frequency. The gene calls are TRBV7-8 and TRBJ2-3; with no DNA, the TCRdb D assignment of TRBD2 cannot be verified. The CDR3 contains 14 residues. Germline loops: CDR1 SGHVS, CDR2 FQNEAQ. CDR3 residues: CASSLGGNPDTQYF.

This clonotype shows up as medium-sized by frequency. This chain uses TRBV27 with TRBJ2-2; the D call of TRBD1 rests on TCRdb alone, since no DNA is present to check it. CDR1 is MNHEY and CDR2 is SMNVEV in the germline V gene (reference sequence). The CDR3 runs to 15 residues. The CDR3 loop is CASSYEQGAVGELFF.

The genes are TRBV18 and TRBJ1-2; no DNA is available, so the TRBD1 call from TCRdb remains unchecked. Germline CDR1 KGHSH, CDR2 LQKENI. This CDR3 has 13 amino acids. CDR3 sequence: CASSPVQGYGYTF.

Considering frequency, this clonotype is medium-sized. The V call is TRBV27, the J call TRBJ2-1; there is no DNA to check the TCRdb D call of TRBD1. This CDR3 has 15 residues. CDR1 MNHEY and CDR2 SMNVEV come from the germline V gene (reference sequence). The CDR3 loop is CASSLGGAVYNEQFF.

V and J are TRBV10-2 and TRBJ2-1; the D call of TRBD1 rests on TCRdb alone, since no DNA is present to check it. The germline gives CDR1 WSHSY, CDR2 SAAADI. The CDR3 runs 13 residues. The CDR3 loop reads CASSPQPYNERFF.

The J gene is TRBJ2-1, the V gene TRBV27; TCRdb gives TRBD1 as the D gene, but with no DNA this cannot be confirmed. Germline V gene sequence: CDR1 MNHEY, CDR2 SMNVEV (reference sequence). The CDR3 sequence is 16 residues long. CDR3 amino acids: CASSLSVGAIGNEQFF.

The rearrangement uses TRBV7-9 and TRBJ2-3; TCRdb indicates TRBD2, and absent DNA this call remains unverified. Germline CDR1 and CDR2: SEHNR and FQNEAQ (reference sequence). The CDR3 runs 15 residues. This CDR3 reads CASSVGERDTDTQYF.

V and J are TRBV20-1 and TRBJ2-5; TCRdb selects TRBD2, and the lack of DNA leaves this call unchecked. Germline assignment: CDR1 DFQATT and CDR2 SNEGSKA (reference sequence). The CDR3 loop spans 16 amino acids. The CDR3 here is CSAPGLAGGRRETQYF.

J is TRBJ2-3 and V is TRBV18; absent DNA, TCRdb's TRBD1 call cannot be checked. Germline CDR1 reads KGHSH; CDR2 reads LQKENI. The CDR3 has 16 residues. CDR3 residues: CASSRRDWDPTDTQYF. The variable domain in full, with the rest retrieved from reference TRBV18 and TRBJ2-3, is NAGVMQNPRHLVRRRGQEARLRCSPMKGHSHVYWYRQLPEEGLKFMVYLQKENIIDESGMPKERFSAEFPKEGPSILRIQQVVRGDSAAYFCASSRRDWDPTDTQYFGPGTRLTVL.

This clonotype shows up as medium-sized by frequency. CDR3 in amino acids: CSVEALGYEQYF. The gene calls are TRBV29-1 and TRBJ2-7. This CDR3 comprises 12 residues. Germline V CDR1 and CDR2: SQVTM, ANQGSEA.

CDR3 sequence: CASSPTSNEQFF. The J gene is TRBJ2-1, the V gene TRBV12-3 or TRBV12-4. CDR3 length: 12 residues.

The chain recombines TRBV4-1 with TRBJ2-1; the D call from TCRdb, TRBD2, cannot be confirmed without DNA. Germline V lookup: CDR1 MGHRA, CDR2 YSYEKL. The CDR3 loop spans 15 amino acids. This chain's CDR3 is CASSQGPSGRVEQFF.

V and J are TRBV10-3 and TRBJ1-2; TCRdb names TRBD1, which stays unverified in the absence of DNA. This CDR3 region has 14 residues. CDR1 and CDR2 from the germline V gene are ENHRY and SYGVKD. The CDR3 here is CAISDMGQAYGYTF.

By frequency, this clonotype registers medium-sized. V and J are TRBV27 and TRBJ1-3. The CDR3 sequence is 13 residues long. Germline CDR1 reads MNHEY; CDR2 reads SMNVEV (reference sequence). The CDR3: CASSFNSGNTIYF.

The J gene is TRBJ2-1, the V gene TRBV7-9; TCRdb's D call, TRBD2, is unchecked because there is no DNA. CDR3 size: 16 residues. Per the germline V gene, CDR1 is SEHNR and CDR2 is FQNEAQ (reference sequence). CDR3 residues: CASSRRGTSGYNEQFF.

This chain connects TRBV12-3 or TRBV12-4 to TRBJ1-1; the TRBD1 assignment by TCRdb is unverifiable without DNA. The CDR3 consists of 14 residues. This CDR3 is CASTSTGLNTEAFF.

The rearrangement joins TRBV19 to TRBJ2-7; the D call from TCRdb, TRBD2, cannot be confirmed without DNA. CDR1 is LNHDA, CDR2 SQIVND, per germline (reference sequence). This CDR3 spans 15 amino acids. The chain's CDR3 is CASSASGLVSYEQYF. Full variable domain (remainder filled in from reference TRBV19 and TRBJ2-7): DGGITQSPKYLFRKEGQNVTLSCEQNLNHDAMYWYRQDPGQGLRLIYYSQIVNDFQKGDIAEGYSVSREKKESFPLTVTSAQKNPTAFYLCASSASGLVSYEQYFGPGTRLTVT.

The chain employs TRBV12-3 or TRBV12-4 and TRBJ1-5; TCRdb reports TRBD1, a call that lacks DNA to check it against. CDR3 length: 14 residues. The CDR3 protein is CASSFTGGSQPQHF.

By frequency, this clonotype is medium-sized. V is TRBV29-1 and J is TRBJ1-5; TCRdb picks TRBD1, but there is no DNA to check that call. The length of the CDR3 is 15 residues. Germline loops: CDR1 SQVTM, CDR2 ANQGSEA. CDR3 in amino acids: CSVVLGGGNNQPQHF.

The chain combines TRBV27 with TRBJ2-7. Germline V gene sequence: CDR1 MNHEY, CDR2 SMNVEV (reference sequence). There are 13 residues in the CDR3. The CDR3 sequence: CASSFDAEYEQYF.

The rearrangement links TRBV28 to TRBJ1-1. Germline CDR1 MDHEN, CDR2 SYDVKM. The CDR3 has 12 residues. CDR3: CASRWGSTEAFF.